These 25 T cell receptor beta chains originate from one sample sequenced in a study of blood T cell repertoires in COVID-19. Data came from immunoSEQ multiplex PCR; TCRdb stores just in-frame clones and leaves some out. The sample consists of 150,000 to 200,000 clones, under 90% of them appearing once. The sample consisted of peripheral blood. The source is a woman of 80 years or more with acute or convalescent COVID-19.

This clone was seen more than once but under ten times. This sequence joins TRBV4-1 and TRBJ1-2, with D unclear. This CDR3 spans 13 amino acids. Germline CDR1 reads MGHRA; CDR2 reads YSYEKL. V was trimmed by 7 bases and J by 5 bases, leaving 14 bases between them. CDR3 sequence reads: CASTKGRGYGYTF. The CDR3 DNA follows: TGCGCCAGCACCAAAGGAAGAGGATATGGCTACACCTTC.

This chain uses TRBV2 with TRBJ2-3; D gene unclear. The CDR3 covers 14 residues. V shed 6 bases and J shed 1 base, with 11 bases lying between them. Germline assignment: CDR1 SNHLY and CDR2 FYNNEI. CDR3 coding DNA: TGTGCCAGCAGCTACTTCGGAGGCACAGATACGCAGTATTTT. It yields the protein CASSYFGGTDTQYF.

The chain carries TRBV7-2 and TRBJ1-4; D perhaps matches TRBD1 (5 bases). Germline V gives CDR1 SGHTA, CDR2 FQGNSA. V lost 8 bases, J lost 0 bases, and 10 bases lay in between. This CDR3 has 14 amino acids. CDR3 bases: TGTGCCAGCGGCCGGGGGGCAACTAATGAAAAACTGTTTTTT. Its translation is CASGRGATNEKLFF.

CDR3 amino acids: CAIRGTGELFF. CDR3 bases: TGTGCCATTCGAGGAACCGGGGAGCTGTTTTTT. The gene calls are TRBV10-3 and TRBJ2-2; D not resolved. Trimming took off 9 bases at V and 5 bases at J, with 7 bases between the two ends. Germline CDR1 reads ENHRY; CDR2 reads SYGVKD. This CDR3 region has 11 residues.

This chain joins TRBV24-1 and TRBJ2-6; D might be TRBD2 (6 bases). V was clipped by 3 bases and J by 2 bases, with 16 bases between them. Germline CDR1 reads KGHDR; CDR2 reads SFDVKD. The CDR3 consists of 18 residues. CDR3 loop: CATSDGTFREAGANVLTF. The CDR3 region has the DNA TGTGCCACCAGTGATGGGACTTTTAGAGAAGCTGGGGCCAACGTCCTGACTTTC.

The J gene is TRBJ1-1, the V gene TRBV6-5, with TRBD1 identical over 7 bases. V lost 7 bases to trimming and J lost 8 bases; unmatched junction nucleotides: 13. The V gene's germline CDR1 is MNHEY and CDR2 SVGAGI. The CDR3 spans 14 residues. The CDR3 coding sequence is TGTGCCAGCACCTACCGAGTTGGACAGGCCGAAGCTTTCTTT. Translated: CASTYRVGQAEAFF.

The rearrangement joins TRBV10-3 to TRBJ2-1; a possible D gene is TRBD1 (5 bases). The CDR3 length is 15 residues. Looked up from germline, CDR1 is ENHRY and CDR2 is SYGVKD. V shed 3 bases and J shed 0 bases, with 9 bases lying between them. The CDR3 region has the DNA TGTGCCATCAGTGAAGGGGTGAGCTCCTACAATGAGCAGTTCTTC. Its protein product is CAISEGVSSYNEQFF.

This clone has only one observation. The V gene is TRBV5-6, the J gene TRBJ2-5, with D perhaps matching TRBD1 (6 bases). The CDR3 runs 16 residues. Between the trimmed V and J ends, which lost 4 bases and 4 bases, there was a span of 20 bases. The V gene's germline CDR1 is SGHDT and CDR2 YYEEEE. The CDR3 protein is CASSRGRAGVGETQYF. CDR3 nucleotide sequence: TGTGCCAGCAGCCGGGGCCGGGCAGGGGTGGGAGAGACCCAGTACTTC.

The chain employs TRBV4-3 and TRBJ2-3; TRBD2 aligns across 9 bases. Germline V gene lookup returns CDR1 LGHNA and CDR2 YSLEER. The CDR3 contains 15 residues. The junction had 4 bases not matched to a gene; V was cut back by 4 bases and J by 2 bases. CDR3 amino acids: CASSPSGAFTDTQYF. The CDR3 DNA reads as TGCGCCAGCAGCCCTAGCGGGGCTTTCACAGATACGCAGTATTTT.

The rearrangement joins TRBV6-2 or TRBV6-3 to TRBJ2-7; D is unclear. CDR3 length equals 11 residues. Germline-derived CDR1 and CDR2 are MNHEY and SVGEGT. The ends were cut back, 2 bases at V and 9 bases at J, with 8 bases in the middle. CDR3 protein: CASSYDSGQYF. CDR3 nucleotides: TGTGCCAGCAGTTACGACTCCGGGCAGTACTTC.

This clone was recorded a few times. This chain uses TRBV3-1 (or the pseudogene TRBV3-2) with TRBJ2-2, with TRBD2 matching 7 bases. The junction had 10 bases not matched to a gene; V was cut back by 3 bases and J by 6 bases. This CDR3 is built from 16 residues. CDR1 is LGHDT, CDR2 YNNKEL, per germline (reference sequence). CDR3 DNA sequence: TGTGCCAGCAGCCAGTCCTCGACTAGCCGGCCCGGGGAGCTGTTTTTT. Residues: CASSQSSTSRPGELFF.

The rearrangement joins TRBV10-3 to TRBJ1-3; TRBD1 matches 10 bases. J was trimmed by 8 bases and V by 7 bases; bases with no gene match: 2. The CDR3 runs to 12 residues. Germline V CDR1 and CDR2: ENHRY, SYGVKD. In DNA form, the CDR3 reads TGTGCCATCAACGGACAGGGGGACACCATATATTTT. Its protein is CAINGQGDTIYF.

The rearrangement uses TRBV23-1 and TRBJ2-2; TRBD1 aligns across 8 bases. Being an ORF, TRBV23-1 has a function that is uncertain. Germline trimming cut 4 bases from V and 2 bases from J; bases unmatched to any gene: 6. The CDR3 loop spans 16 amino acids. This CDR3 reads CASSRTGFRNTGELFF. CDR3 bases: TGCGCCAGCAGTCGGACAGGGTTCCGCAACACCGGGGAGCTGTTTTTT.

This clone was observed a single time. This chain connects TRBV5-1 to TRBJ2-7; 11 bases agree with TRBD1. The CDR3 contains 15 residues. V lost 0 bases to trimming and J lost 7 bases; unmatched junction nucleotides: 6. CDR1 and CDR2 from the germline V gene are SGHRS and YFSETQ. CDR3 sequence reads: CASSLVGQGAGEQYF. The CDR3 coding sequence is TGCGCCAGCAGCTTGGTTGGACAGGGGGCTGGGGAGCAGTACTTC.

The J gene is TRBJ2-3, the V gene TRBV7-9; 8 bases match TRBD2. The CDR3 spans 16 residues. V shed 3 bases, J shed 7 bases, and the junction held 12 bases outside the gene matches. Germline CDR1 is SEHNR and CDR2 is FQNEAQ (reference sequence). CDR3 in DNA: TGTGCCAGCAGCTTGGGACTAGGCTTGGAGGGTAATACGCAGTATTTT. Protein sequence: CASSLGLGLEGNTQYF.

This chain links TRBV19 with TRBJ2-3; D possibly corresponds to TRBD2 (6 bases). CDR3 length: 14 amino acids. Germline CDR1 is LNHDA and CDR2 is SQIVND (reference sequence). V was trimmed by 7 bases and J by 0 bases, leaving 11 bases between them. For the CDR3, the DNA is TGTGCCAGTAAAGTAGGGACTAGCACAGATACGCAGTATTTT. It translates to CASKVGTSTDTQYF.

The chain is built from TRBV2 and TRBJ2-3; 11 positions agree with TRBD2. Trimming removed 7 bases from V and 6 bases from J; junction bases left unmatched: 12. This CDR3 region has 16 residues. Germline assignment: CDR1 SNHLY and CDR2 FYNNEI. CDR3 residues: CASTQRTSGRSDTQYF. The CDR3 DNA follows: TGTGCCAGCACTCAAAGGACTAGCGGGCGGAGTGATACGCAGTATTTT.

CDR3 in DNA: TGTGCCTGGAAGATGGCAGGCCGTTCACCCCTCCACTTT. Amino acids: CAWKMAGRSPLHF. The chain carries TRBV30 and TRBJ1-6; no firm D call. Germline values: CDR1 GTSNPN, CDR2 SVGIG (reference sequence). Trimming left V 4 bases short and J 9 bases short, with 13 bases between. This CDR3 region has 13 residues.

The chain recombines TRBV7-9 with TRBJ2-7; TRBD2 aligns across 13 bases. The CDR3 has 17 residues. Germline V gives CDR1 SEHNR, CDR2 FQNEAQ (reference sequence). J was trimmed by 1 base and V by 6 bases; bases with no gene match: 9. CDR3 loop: CASSRGLAGAASYEQYF. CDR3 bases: TGTGCCAGCAGTCGAGGACTAGCGGGGGCCGCGTCCTACGAGCAGTACTTC.

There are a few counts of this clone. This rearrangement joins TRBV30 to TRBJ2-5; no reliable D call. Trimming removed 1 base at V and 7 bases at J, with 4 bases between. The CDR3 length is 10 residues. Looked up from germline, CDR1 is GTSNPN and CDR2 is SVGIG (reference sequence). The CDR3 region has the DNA TGTGCCTGGAGTGACGGGACCCAGTACTTC. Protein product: CAWSDGTQYF.

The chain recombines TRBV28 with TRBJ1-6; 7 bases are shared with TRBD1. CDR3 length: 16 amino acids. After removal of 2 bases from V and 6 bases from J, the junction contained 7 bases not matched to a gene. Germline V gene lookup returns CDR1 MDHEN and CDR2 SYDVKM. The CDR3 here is CASSLAPGQRNSPLHF. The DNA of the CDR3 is TGTGCCAGCAGTTTAGCCCCGGGACAGCGTAATTCACCCCTCCACTTT.

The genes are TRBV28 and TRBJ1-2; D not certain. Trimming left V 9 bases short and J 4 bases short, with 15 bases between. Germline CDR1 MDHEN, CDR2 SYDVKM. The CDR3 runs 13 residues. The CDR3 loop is CASSTDIGYGYTF. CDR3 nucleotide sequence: TGTGCCAGTTCTACAGACATTGGCTATGGCTACACCTTC.

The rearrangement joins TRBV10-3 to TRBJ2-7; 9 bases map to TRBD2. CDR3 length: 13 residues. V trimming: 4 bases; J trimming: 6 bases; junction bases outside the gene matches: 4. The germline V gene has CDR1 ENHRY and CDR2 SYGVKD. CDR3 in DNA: TGTGCCATCAGTGGTGGGCGGGAGGGCGAGCAGTACTTC. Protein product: CAISGGREGEQYF.

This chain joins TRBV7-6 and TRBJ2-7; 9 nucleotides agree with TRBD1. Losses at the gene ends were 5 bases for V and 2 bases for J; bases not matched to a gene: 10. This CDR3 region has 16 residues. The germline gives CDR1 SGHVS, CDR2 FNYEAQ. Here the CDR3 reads CASSVNRGRGPYEQYF. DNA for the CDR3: TGTGCCAGCAGCGTCAACAGGGGGCGCGGACCCTACGAGCAGTACTTC.

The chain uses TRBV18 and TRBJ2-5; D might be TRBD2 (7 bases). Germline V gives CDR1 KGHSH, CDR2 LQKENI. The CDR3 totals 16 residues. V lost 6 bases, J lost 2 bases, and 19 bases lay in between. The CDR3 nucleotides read TGTGCCAGCTCCATCCGACGGGGGGCCGGTCAAGAGACCCAGTACTTC. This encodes CASSIRRGAGQETQYF.